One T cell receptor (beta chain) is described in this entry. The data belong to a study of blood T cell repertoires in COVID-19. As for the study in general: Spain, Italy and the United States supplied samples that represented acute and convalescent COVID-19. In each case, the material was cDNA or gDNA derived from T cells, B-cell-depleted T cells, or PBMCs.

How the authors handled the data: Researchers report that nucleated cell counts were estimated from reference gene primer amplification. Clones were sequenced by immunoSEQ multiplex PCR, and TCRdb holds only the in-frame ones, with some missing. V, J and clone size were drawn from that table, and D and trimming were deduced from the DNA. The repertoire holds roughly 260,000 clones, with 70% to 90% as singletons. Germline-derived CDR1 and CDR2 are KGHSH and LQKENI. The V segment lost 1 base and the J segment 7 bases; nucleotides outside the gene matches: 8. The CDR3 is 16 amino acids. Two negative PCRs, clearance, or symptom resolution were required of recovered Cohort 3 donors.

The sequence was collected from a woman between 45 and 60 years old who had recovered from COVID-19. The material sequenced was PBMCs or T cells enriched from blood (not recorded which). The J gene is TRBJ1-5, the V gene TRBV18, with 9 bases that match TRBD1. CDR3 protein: CASSPQWDRAYQPQHF. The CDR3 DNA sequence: TGTGCCAGCTCACCACAATGGGACAGGGCGTACCAGCCCCAGCATTTT.